This T cell receptor (beta chain) was found in a study of blood T cell repertoires in COVID-19. Study summary: Whether acute or convalescent, the COVID-19 samples came from the United States, Italy and Spain.

The germline V gene encodes CDR1 MNHEY and CDR2 SVGAGI. This CDR3 contains 15 residues. The junction had 4 bases not matched to a gene; V was cut back by 2 bases and J by 5 bases. Adults between roughly 18 and 95 years of age took part from 24 US areas. Exposed enrollees encountered a COVID-19 case at some point within 2 weeks before study entry. The data were produced by immunoSEQ multiplex PCR, yet TCRdb's version contains in-frame clones alone and is incomplete. The sample carries under 250,000 clones, approximately 83% recorded once. This clonotype was obtained from a woman aged 50 to 60 who had been exposed to COVID-19. Input material: PBMCs or T cells enriched from blood (not recorded which). The rearrangement links TRBV6-5 to TRBJ2-2, with 8 nucleotides matching TRBD2. CDR3 amino acids: CASSYGTRGTGELFF. CDR3 bases: TGTGCCAGCAGTTACGGGACTAGAGGTACCGGGGAGCTGTTTTTT.